This TCR beta chain emerged from a study of T cell responses to AZD1222 COVID-19 vaccine. Trimming removed 3 bases at V and 6 bases at J, with 12 bases between. The V gene's germline CDR1 is DFQATT and CDR2 SNEGSKA (reference sequence). This CDR3 is built from 13 residues. Measured with immunoSEQ multiplex PCR; TCRdb has only the in-frame clones, and not every one. The sample lists 130,000 to 150,000 clones, approximately 92% seen once, with about 3% in the top ten. The clonotype comes from an adult in good health. The genes are TRBV20-1 and TRBJ1-5; TRBD1 might be the D (6 bases). Here the sequenced sample was peripheral blood, taken on day 0 of AZD1222 vaccination. The CDR3: CSASSGVGQPQHF. For the CDR3, the DNA is TGCAGTGCTAGTTCAGGGGTTGGTCAGCCCCAGCATTTT.